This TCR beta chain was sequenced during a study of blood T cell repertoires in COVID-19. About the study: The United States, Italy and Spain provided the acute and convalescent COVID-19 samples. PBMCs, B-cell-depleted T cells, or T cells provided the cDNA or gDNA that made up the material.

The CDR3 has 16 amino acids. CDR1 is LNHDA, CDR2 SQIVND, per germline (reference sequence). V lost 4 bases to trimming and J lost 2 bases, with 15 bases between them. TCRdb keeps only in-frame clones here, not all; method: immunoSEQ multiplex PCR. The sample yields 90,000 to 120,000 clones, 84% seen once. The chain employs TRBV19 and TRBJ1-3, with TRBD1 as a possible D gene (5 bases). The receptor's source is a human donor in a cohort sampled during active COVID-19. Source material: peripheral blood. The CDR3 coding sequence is TGTGCCAGTAGTACCCTTGCAGGGTCTCCTGGAAACACCATATATTTT. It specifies CASSTLAGSPGNTIYF.